Listed below are T cell receptor beta chains from one sample, sequenced in a study of blood T cell repertoires in COVID-19. Method: immunoSEQ multiplex PCR; TCRdb's copy keeps in-frame clones and lacks some. The sample has 75,000 to 90,000 clones; around 91% are singletons. Source material: peripheral blood. The receptor source for this set is a man aged 18-30 years with COVID-19, enrolled during active disease. The CDR3 runs from the conserved cysteine through the conserved F or W. The D gene is left open where the match is weak. For some rows the clone size is stated as once, few or many, or as a class when expanded; others skip it.

>TRBV6-5|once|TRBD2|TRBJ2-1
TGTGCCAGCAGGCGGACTAGCGGGAGGGGGAATGAGCAGTTCTTC
CASRRTSGRGNEQFF
>TRBV11-1|-|-|TRBJ2-1
TGTGCCAGCAGCCCAGGAGGGGGGACAGACAATGAGCAGTTCTTC
CASSPGGGTDNEQFF
>TRBV9|-|-|TRBJ2-7
TGTGCCAGCAGCGGCGGGACAGACCGCTACGAGCAGTACTTC
CASSGGTDRYEQYF
>TRBV30|-|TRBD1|TRBJ1-4
TGTGCCTGGAGTGGTCCCGGGACAGGGCGCGAAAAACTGCTTTTT
CAWSGPGTGREKLLF
>TRBV5-1|-|-|TRBJ2-5
TGCGCCAGCAGCTTGAACCCGGGTCTCGGCCAAGAGACCCAGTACTTC
CASSLNPGLGQETQYF
>TRBV7-2|-|-|TRBJ1-6
TGTGCCAGCAGCAGAGCAGGGTTTGGCAATTCACCCCTCCACTTT
CASSRAGFGNSPLHF
>TRBV7-2|-|TRBD1|TRBJ2-7
TGTGCCAGCAGCTTAGGAAGGGACAGGGCTTACGAGCAGTACTTC
CASSLGRDRAYEQYF
>TRBV7-3|-|TRBD1|TRBJ2-7
TGTGCCAGCAGTCGCCGGGACAGGGACGAGCAGTACTTC
CASSRRDRDEQYF
>TRBV9|-|-|TRBJ2-7
TGTGCCAGCAGCGTAGGTAATGACGAGCAGTACTTC
CASSVGNDEQYF
>TRBV12-3/TRBV12-4|-|-|TRBJ2-7
TGTGCCAGCAGTTATATCGTGTACGAGCAGTACTTC
CASSYIVYEQYF
>TRBV14|-|-|TRBJ2-2
TGTGCCAGCAACACGGGGTTTCGGTCCGGGGAGCTGTTTTTT
CASNTGFRSGELFF
>TRBV27|-|-|TRBJ1-1
TGTGCCAGCAGTCCGTTGGGGGGTGAAGCTTTCTTT
CASSPLGGEAFF
>TRBV3-1/TRBV3-2|-|TRBD1|TRBJ1-5
TGTGCCAGCAGTCAACAGGGGAATAGCAATCAGCCCCAGCATTTT
CASSQQGNSNQPQHF
>TRBV27|-|-|TRBJ1-3
TGTGCCAGCAGTACAATCCCTGGAAACACCATATATTTT
CASSTIPGNTIYF
>TRBV5-6|-|-|TRBJ2-1
TGTGCCAGCAGCTTGGGCGGCAATGAGCAGTTCTTC
CASSLGGNEQFF
>TRBV28|-|TRBD1|TRBJ2-5
TGTGCCAGCAGAAAGGGACAGGCGGAAGAGACCCAGTACTTC
CASRKGQAEETQYF
>TRBV5-4|few|TRBD2|TRBJ2-5
TGTGCCAGCAGCTTGGCTCCTAGCGGTCAAGAGACCCAGTACTTC
CASSLAPSGQETQYF
>TRBV7-9|-|TRBD1|TRBJ2-7
TGTGCCAGCAATCCGGGACAGGGACCCTACGAGCAGTACTTC
CASNPGQGPYEQYF
>TRBV9|few|TRBD2|TRBJ2-1
TGTGCCAGCAGCGTAGATGGGACTAGGCCCTACAATGAGCAGTTCTTC
CASSVDGTRPYNEQFF
>TRBV28|-|-|TRBJ2-1
TGTGCCAGCAGTTTAGCGACCTACAATGAGCAGTTCTTC
CASSLATYNEQFF
>TRBV5-1|-|TRBD1|TRBJ2-1
TGCGCCAGCAGTTTTACAGGGGGCGCCCGGAATGAGCAGTTCTTC
CASSFTGGARNEQFF
>TRBV6-1|-|TRBD1|TRBJ1-2
TGTGCCAGCAGTGAAGTTCAGGGGGCTTACTATGGCTACACCTTC
CASSEVQGAYYGYTF
>TRBV6-4|-|TRBD2|TRBJ2-5
TGTGCCAGCAGCCCCCTAGCGGGTGAGGGTGAGACCCAGTACTTC
CASSPLAGEGETQYF
>TRBV7-9|-|-|TRBJ2-7
TGTGCCAGCAGTTATTCAGGGATCTCCTACGAGCAGTACTTC
CASSYSGISYEQYF
>TRBV29-1|-|-|TRBJ2-1
TGCAGCGTAGGGGAGGACTCCTACAATGAGCAGTTCTTC
CSVGEDSYNEQFF
>TRBV28|-|TRBD1|TRBJ2-1
TGTGCCAGCAGGGTGGGACAGGGGAATGAGCAGTTCTTC
CASRVGQGNEQFF
>TRBV6-4|-|TRBD2|TRBJ2-1
TGTGCCAGCAGTGAAATAAGCGGGACCTACAATGAGCAGTTCTTC
CASSEISGTYNEQFF
>TRBV27|-|TRBD1|TRBJ1-3
TGTGCCAGCAAGAGGACAGGAGGATTTCGAGGAAACACCATATATTTT
CASKRTGGFRGNTIYF
>TRBV30|-|TRBD1|TRBJ1-2
TGTGCCTGGAGTCCCGGGACAGGGATTAACACCCGTGGCTACACCTTC
CAWSPGTGINTRGYTF
>TRBV2|once|TRBD2|TRBJ2-1
TGTGCCAGCAGGAGGCGGGAGACCCTGAATGAGCAGTTCTTC
CASRRRETLNEQFF
>TRBV19|-|-|TRBJ2-3
TGTGCCAGTAGCTACTTCGGCGGGCGACGCACAGATACGCAGTATTTT
CASSYFGGRRTDTQYF
>TRBV28|-|TRBD1|TRBJ2-7
TGTGCCAGCAGCCGGGGACAGCCCTACGAGCAGTACTTC
CASSRGQPYEQYF
>TRBV5-1|-|TRBD2|TRBJ2-7
TGCGCCAGCAGCTTGGGGGAGCGGGAGTTGTACGAGCAGTACTTC
CASSLGERELYEQYF
>TRBV18|-|TRBD2|TRBJ2-7
TGTGCCAGCTCACCACTTGGCCTAGCGGACTACGAGCAGTACTTC
CASSPLGLADYEQYF
>TRBV6-5|-|-|TRBJ1-2
TGTGCCAGCAGTTACGGCAGCGCCTCCTATGGCTACACCTTC
CASSYGSASYGYTF
>TRBV6-2/TRBV6-3|-|-|TRBJ2-6
TGTGCCAGCAGTTACCAGCCGGGGGCTGGGGCCAACGTCCTGACTTTC
CASSYQPGAGANVLTF
>TRBV28|-|-|TRBJ1-5
TGTGCCAGCAGTCCCCCCAGGGGAGGCAATCAGCCCCAGCATTTT
CASSPPRGGNQPQHF
>TRBV2|-|TRBD2|TRBJ2-5
TGTGCCAGCAGTGGACTAGCGGGACTCCAAGAGACCCAGTACTTC
CASSGLAGLQETQYF
>TRBV10-3|-|-|TRBJ2-5
TGTGCCATCAGTGAGGGAAGGGGAAGGTACTTC
CAISEGRGRYF
>TRBV19|-|TRBD2|TRBJ2-1
TGTGCCAGTAGTGTCGAAGGACTAGCGGGAGATATTGAGCAGTTCTTC
CASSVEGLAGDIEQFF
>TRBV6-2/TRBV6-3|-|-|TRBJ1-1
TGTGCCAGCAGTTACTCTTCAGAAGCTTTCTTT
CASSYSSEAFF
>TRBV5-4|-|-|TRBJ2-7
TGTGCCAGCAGCACGGGTCGCTACGAGCAGTACTTC
CASSTGRYEQYF
>TRBV7-2|-|TRBD2|TRBJ2-7
TGTGCCAGCAGCTTACATCCTAGCGGGAGGGCTGAATTACCCATTGAGTACTTC
CASSLHPSGRAELPIEYF
>TRBV27|-|-|TRBJ2-7
TGTGCCAGCAGTTTATTCAGGGCCCCCAACGAGCAGTACTTC
CASSLFRAPNEQYF
>TRBV27|once|TRBD2|TRBJ2-5
TGTGCCAGCAGCGGGGGGAGGGCACAGACCCAGTACTTC
CASSGGRAQTQYF
>TRBV11-3|-|-|TRBJ2-5
TGTGCCAGCAGCCTCCACATTGGAGAGACCCAGTACTTC
CASSLHIGETQYF
>TRBV30|-|-|TRBJ1-1
TGTGCCTGGAACATCGGGGGAACTGAAGCTTTCTTT
CAWNIGGTEAFF
>TRBV27|once|TRBD1|TRBJ2-2
TGTGCCAGCAGGCGACAGGGGGGGACCGGGGAGCTGTTTTTT
CASRRQGGTGELFF
>TRBV25-1|-|TRBD1|TRBJ2-3
TGTGCCAGCCGACACTCCCCCGGGACAGGGGTTACAGATACGCAGTATTTT
CASRHSPGTGVTDTQYF
>TRBV10-3|-|-|TRBJ2-5
TGTGCCATCAGCGTGCAGGGAGGCGGAGAGACCCAGTACTTC
CAISVQGGGETQYF
>TRBV5-6|-|TRBD1|TRBJ1-4
TGTGCCAGCAGCTTTGGGACAGGGAATGAAAAACTGTTTTTT
CASSFGTGNEKLFF
>TRBV29-1|-|TRBD2|TRBJ2-3
TGCAGCGTAGGGACTAGCGGGAGATCGGGAGATACGCAGTATTTT
CSVGTSGRSGDTQYF
>TRBV29-1|-|-|TRBJ1-1
TGCAGCGTCGGGAGACCGATGAACACTGAAGCTTTCTTT
CSVGRPMNTEAFF
>TRBV10-1|-|TRBD1|TRBJ2-2
TGCGCCACCAACACCGGGACAGGGTTTGGGGAGCTGTTTTTT
CATNTGTGFGELFF
>TRBV7-9|-|TRBD1|TRBJ1-2
TGTGCCAGCAGCTTTATAGTCCGGGACAGGGACTACTATGGCTACACCTTC
CASSFIVRDRDYYGYTF